These 2 T cell receptor beta chains originate from one sample sequenced in a study of human T cells and chemical hapten exposure. TCRdb reprocessed the RACE reads with MiXCR, giving one entry per CDR3 protein. The repertoire has around 380,000 distinct CDR3 sequences, around 4.8% of them found once; the top ten carry over 2%. Time point reported: patch test 1, 2 weeks after DPC sensitization. Treatment indicated: therapeutic diphenylcyclopropenone sensitization with weekly scalp DPC. The material sequenced was whole blood, taken in connection with sensitization to the hapten diphenylcyclopropenone (DPC). The receptors come from a woman in her fifties or sixties with alopecia areata. Some clones in this sample may be carry-over from other donors' samples.

This clonotype appeared many times. The chain recombines TRBV10-3 with TRBJ1-1; 7 nucleotides agree with TRBD1. Germline V lookup: CDR1 ENHRY, CDR2 SYGVKD. The ends lost 6 bases at V and 11 bases at J; junction bases unmatched: 15. CDR3 length: 14 residues. The CDR3 protein is CAIRVTGVDQNAFF. The CDR3 bases are TGTGCCATCAGGGTCACAGGGGTGGATCAGAATGCTTTCTTT.

There are many counts of this clonotype. The chain joins TRBV25-1 to TRBJ2-3; 7 bases fit TRBD1. The CDR3 is made up of 15 amino acids. Germline V lookup: CDR1 MGHDK, CDR2 SYGVNS. V shed 2 bases and J 2 bases; nucleotides not matched to a gene: 4. The CDR3: CASSEGDRHTDTQYF. The CDR3 nucleotides are TGTGCCAGCAGTGAAGGGGACAGACACACAGATACGCAGTATTTT.